These 27 T cell receptor beta chains were sequenced from one sample in a study of cytomegalovirus exposure and HLA in healthy donors. The PCR was carried out with 60 Vbeta primers and 13 Jbeta primers. The protocol was immunoSEQ multiplex PCR, while the TCRdb copy is restricted to in-frame clones and leaves out a portion. The table records some 170,000 clones, about four fifths of them present only once. The specimen was PBMCs. Receptors originate from a woman under 30 in good health and CMV-seropositive.

The rearrangement uses TRBV7-8 and TRBJ2-7; 8 positions agree with TRBD1. Per the germline V gene, CDR1 is SGHVS and CDR2 is FQNEAQ. V shed 4 bases and J 4 bases; nucleotides not matched to a gene: 12. CDR3 length equals 16 residues. The CDR3 loop reads CASSSIQGVISYEQYF. CDR3 DNA: TGTGCCAGCAGCTCTATACAGGGGGTCATTTCGTACGAGCAGTACTTC.

J is TRBJ1-6 and V is TRBV10-3; D perhaps matches TRBD1 (5 bases). Germline V gives CDR1 ENHRY, CDR2 SYGVKD. CDR3 length: 15 residues. Trimming took off 3 bases at V and 7 bases at J, with 13 bases between the two ends. This CDR3 is CAISELGGENSPLHF. In nucleotides, the CDR3 is TGTGCCATCAGTGAATTGGGGGGTGAGAATTCACCCCTCCACTTT.

This clone was observed a few times. CDR3 in amino acids: CAIKQGNTEAFF. CDR3 nucleotides: TGTGCCATCAAACAGGGAAACACTGAAGCTTTCTTT. The chain employs TRBV19 and TRBJ1-1; weak D call: TRBD1 (6 bases). Germline lookup yields CDR1 LNHDA and CDR2 SQIVND (reference sequence). Deletions cut 10 bases from V and 2 bases from J, with 11 bases between. The CDR3 length is 12 residues.

V is TRBV7-9 and J is TRBJ2-1; D might be TRBD1 (5 bases). Trimming stripped 7 bases from V and 4 bases from J, with 20 bases between. This CDR3 has 16 amino acids. Germline V gene data show CDR1 as SEHNR and CDR2 as FQNEAQ (reference sequence). CDR3 coding DNA: TGTGCCAGCAATGGGGCCCCCAATAGACTTTACAATGAGCAGTTCTTC. Its translation: CASNGAPNRLYNEQFF.

The V call is TRBV5-1, the J call TRBJ2-1; the match to TRBD1 covers 7 bases. The trim removed 0 bases at V and 3 bases at J, leaving 3 bases unmatched. Germline CDR1 SGHRS, CDR2 YFSETQ. The CDR3 is 15 amino acids. The DNA of the CDR3 is TGCGCCAGCAGCTTGGAGGCAGGGGGCTACAATGAGCAGTTCTTC. This translates into CASSLEAGGYNEQFF.

In this sample, this clone turned up once. This chain links TRBV5-1 with TRBJ1-4; possibly TRBD1 for D (5 bases). This CDR3 is built from 15 residues. CDR1 and CDR2 (germline): SGHRS, YFSETQ. The germline V and J ends were trimmed by 4 bases and 6 bases, with 16 bases remaining between them. The CDR3 bases are TGCGCCAGCAGCACCGACGGGGGGTCGGATGAAAAACTGTTTTTT. Translation gives CASSTDGGSDEKLFF.

This chain uses TRBV6-5 with TRBJ2-7; a possible D gene is TRBD1 (5 bases). Germline lookup yields CDR1 MNHEY and CDR2 SVGAGI. V lost 2 bases and J 2 bases, leaving 10 bases between the germline ends. This CDR3 has 14 amino acids. CDR3 loop: CASSYPGNPYEQYF. Here the CDR3 DNA reads TGTGCCAGCAGTTACCCAGGGAACCCCTACGAGCAGTACTTC.

The rearrangement joins TRBV5-4 to TRBJ2-5, with 10 bases that match TRBD2. V gave up 0 bases and J gave up 2 bases; unmatched junction bases: 7. CDR1 is SGHNT and CDR2 is YYREEE in the germline V gene (reference sequence). This CDR3 contains 17 residues. CDR3 protein: CASSLGPAGGPQETQYF. CDR3 coding DNA: TGTGCCAGCAGCTTGGGCCCAGCGGGGGGGCCACAAGAGACCCAGTACTTC. Full variable domain (remainder filled in from reference TRBV5-4 and TRBJ2-5): ETGVTQSPTHLIKTRGQQVTLRCSSQSGHNTVSWYQQALGQGPQFIFQYYREEENGRGNFPPRFSGLQFPNYSSELNVNALELDDSALYLCASSLGPAGGPQETQYFGPGTRLLVL.

CDR3 residues: CASSLVGGEGLLSYEQYF. The CDR3 nucleotides read TGTGCCAGCAGCTTAGTAGGGGGGGAGGGCCTCCTCTCCTACGAGCAGTACTTC. This chain links TRBV7-9 with TRBJ2-7; TRBD2 might be the D (7 bases). V shed 1 base and J shed 0 bases, with 19 bases lying between them. This CDR3 is built from 18 residues. CDR1 is SEHNR, CDR2 FQNEAQ, per germline (reference sequence). The full variable domain, its missing parts supplied by reference TRBV7-9 and TRBJ2-7, is DTGVSQNPRHKITKRGQNVTFRCDPISEHNRLYWYRQTLGQGPEFLTYFQNEAQLEKSRLLSDRFSAERPKGSFSTLEIQRTEQGDSAMYLCASSLVGGEGLLSYEQYFGPGTRLTVT.

The table lists this clone with a few counts. The gene calls are TRBV11-1 and TRBJ2-1; 8 bases are shared with TRBD2. The V gene end was trimmed by 3 bases and the J gene end by 10 bases; junction bases not matched to a gene: 11. The CDR3 loop spans 15 amino acids. CDR1 SGHAT and CDR2 FQDESV come from the germline V gene (reference sequence). CDR3 DNA sequence: TGTGCCAGCAGCTTTCCCCTCGGGGGGGCCAGAGAGCAGTTCTTC. Its protein product is CASSFPLGGAREQFF.

CDR3: CASSRVLVIKGNTEAFF. For the CDR3, the DNA is TGTGCCAGCAGCCGGGTCCTTGTAATAAAAGGGAACACTGAAGCTTTCTTT. The V and J genes are TRBV7-7 and TRBJ1-1; D ambiguous. CDR3 length: 17 residues. Trimming shortened V by 5 bases and J by 1 base, and 20 bases separated the two germline ends. From germline, CDR1 is SSHAT and CDR2 FNYEAQ (reference sequence).

The V call is TRBV4-1, the J call TRBJ2-7, with TRBD1 identical over 7 bases. The V and J ends lost 1 base and 1 base, in that order; junction bases with no gene match: 4. The CDR3 totals 15 residues. The germline V gene encodes CDR1 MGHRA and CDR2 YSYEKL. CDR3 residues: CASSQGGDSSYEQYF. The CDR3 coding sequence is TGCGCCAGCAGCCAAGGAGGGGACAGTTCCTACGAGCAGTACTTC.

This clone was observed a handful of times. V is TRBV30 and J is TRBJ1-5; D gene ambiguous. This CDR3 has 12 residues. V lost 2 bases to trimming and J lost 3 bases, with 5 bases between them. Germline V gives CDR1 GTSNPN, CDR2 SVGIG (reference sequence). The CDR3 nucleotides are TGTGCCTGGAGTTTATACAATCAGCCCCAGCATTTT. This codes for CAWSLYNQPQHF.

The table lists this clone with a count of one. The chain carries TRBV7-2 and TRBJ1-4, with D maybe TRBD1 (6 bases). CDR1 and CDR2 (germline): SGHTA, FQGNSA. The V gene lost 5 bases and the J gene lost 8 bases, with 18 bases spanning the gap. This CDR3 has 15 residues. The CDR3 DNA reads as TGTGCCAGCAGCCCCGGTGGGGGGGCGGGCGAAAAACTGTTTTTT. Amino acid sequence: CASSPGGGAGEKLFF. Together with reference TRBV7-2 and TRBJ1-4, the CDR3 gives the full variable domain: GAGVSQSPSNKVTEKGKDVELRCDPISGHTALYWYRQSLGQGLEFLIYFQGNSAPDKSGLPSDRFSAERTGGSVSTLTIQRTQQEDSAVYLCASSPGGGAGEKLFFGSGTQLSVL.

This rearrangement joins TRBV18 to TRBJ1-3; possible D gene TRBD1, 6 bases. Trimming removed 3 bases at V and 0 bases at J, with 15 bases between. Per germline, CDR1 KGHSH and CDR2 LQKENI. CDR3 size: 17 residues. This CDR3 reads CASSPRDIPSSGNTIYF. The DNA for the CDR3 is TGTGCCAGCTCACCTCGGGACATTCCGAGCTCTGGAAACACCATATATTTT.

The chain carries TRBV19 and TRBJ2-1; 14 nucleotides line up with TRBD2. In germline, CDR1 is LNHDA, CDR2 SQIVND (reference sequence). The V gene end was trimmed by 7 bases and the J gene end by 5 bases; junction bases not matched to a gene: 1. The CDR3 has 14 amino acids. CDR3: CASKGLAGDNEQFF. CDR3 nucleotide sequence: TGTGCCAGTAAGGGACTAGCGGGGGACAATGAGCAGTTCTTC.

J is TRBJ2-1 and V is TRBV28; TRBD1 matches 7 bases. V lost 6 bases to trimming and J lost 8 bases; unmatched junction nucleotides: 7. The CDR3 loop spans 13 amino acids. Germline CDR1 is MDHEN and CDR2 is SYDVKM. The CDR3 region has the DNA TGTGCCAGCAGCACGGGGACAGTTCATGAGCAGTTCTTC. Its translation is CASSTGTVHEQFF.

The J gene is TRBJ2-2, the V gene TRBV6-4; weak D call: TRBD2 (6 bases). Germline assignment: CDR1 MRHNA and CDR2 SNTAGT. Trimming stripped 0 bases from V and 7 bases from J, with 9 bases between. The CDR3 is made up of 14 amino acids. In DNA, the CDR3 is TGTGCCAGCAGTGACTCCGGGGGAGGCGGGGAGCTGTTTTTT. It is translated as CASSDSGGGGELFF.

In DNA, the CDR3 is TGTGCTAGTGGTTCAGGACAGGGCGCCCAAGAGACCCAGTACTTC. Translated, it gives CASGSGQGAQETQYF. The rearrangement uses TRBV12-5 and TRBJ2-5; 8 bases match TRBD1. V lost 4 bases and J lost 1; bases outside the gene matches: 5. CDR3 length: 15 residues. Per the germline V gene, CDR1 is LGHNT and CDR2 is FRNRAP.

This clone was recorded only once. The CDR3: CASSPRLGSETEAFF. CDR3 coding DNA: TGTGCCAGCAGCCCCCGCCTCGGTAGTGAAACTGAAGCTTTCTTT. The chain uses TRBV9 and TRBJ1-1; D uncertain. The CDR3 runs to 15 residues. Trimming left V 4 bases short and J 5 bases short, with 18 bases between. CDR1 and CDR2 from the germline V gene are SGDLS and YYNGEE.

This chain links TRBV4-3 with TRBJ2-2; possible D gene TRBD2, 7 bases. V lost 0 bases, J lost 5 bases, and 16 bases lay in between. The CDR3 sequence is 17 residues long. CDR1 LGHNA and CDR2 YSLEER come from the germline V gene. The CDR3 sequence is CASSQDGGGGPTGELFF. Written as DNA, the CDR3 is TGCGCCAGCAGCCAAGATGGTGGGGGGGGGCCGACCGGGGAGCTGTTTTTT.

V gene TRBV7-2 combines with J gene TRBJ2-1, with 7 bases that match TRBD1. The CDR3 has 15 residues. J was trimmed by 4 bases and V by 1 base; bases with no gene match: 4. Germline loops: CDR1 SGHTA, CDR2 FQGNSA. This chain's CDR3 is CASSLEGQNYNEQFF. The DNA of the CDR3 is TGTGCCAGCAGCTTAGAGGGACAGAATTACAATGAGCAGTTCTTC.

The chain is built from TRBV29-1 and TRBJ2-2, with D possibly TRBD1 on 6 matching bases. The ends were cut back, 6 bases at V and 8 bases at J, with 19 bases in the middle. Germline CDR1 and CDR2: SQVTM and ANQGSEA. The CDR3 consists of 14 residues. Here the CDR3 reads CSVPRPGAIGELFF. CDR3 nucleotides: TGCAGCGTCCCCCGACCAGGGGCGATAGGGGAGCTGTTTTTT.

Only one count was recorded for this clone. The chain combines TRBV4-2 with TRBJ2-6; D is perhaps TRBD1 (5 bases). The CDR3 spans 15 residues. V gave up 4 bases and J gave up 4 bases, with 11 bases separating them. Germline V gene lookup returns CDR1 LGHNA and CDR2 YNFKEQ. The CDR3 region has the DNA TGTGCCAGCAGCCCCAGGGTATCCGGGGCCAACGTCCTGACTTTC. Amino acid sequence: CASSPRVSGANVLTF.

The CDR3 loop is CASEEGPDSYEQYF. The CDR3 nucleotides are TGCGCCAGCGAGGAGGGGCCAGACTCCTACGAGCAGTACTTC. The rearrangement links TRBV5-1 to TRBJ2-7; D perhaps matches TRBD2 (6 bases). The V gene lost 7 bases and the J gene lost 0 bases, with 14 bases spanning the gap. CDR1 is SGHRS and CDR2 is YFSETQ in the germline V gene. There are 14 residues in the CDR3.

This clone is a singleton in its sample. The chain recombines TRBV19 with TRBJ1-1; TRBD1 matches 8 bases. Germline V gene data show CDR1 as LNHDA and CDR2 as SQIVND (reference sequence). This CDR3 comprises 13 residues. V trimming: 6 bases; J trimming: 6 bases; junction bases outside the gene matches: 6. As DNA, the CDR3 is TGTGCCAGTAGAAAGACAGGGGCTCCTGAAGCTTTCTTT. Translation: CASRKTGAPEAFF. Based on the CDR3 plus reference TRBV19 and TRBJ1-1, the full variable domain is DGGITQSPKYLFRKEGQNVTLSCEQNLNHDAMYWYRQDPGQGLRLIYYSQIVNDFQKGDIAEGYSVSREKKESFPLTVTSAQKNPTAFYLCASRKTGAPEAFFGQGTRLTVV.

The V gene is TRBV29-1, the J gene TRBJ2-1, with TRBD1 matching 11 bases. This CDR3 comprises 15 residues. Germline V gene sequence: CDR1 SQVTM, CDR2 ANQGSEA. The V gene end was trimmed by 4 bases and the J gene end by 4 bases; junction bases not matched to a gene: 6. The CDR3 bases are TGCAGCGTTGCTACCGGGACAGGGGGTTACAATGAGCAGTTCTTC. Protein: CSVATGTGGYNEQFF.